This paragraph reports one T cell receptor beta chain. This clone came up a few times. Its specific antigen is unknown. Base-call qualities are not available, and no considerably larger clone is one nucleotide away. From its cysteine to its phenylalanine, the CDR3 spans 11 amino acids. The read is trimmed to its CDR3 DNA, 33 bases read in frame from base 1. The CDR1 and CDR2 encoded by the germline V gene are KGHSH and LQKENI. The germline ends are 3 bases apart after V is trimmed by 1 base and J by 8 bases. The entry originates in a study of blood T cell repertoires in COVID-19 (TCRdb year 2020). In terms of the full investigation: Samples from collaborators originated in the United States, Italy and Spain and spanned both the acute and convalescent phases of COVID-19. The material from the prospective study consisted of cDNA or gDNA derived from T cells, B-cell-depleted T cells, or PBMCs. Subjects who had been exposed to COVID-19, were actively infected with it, or had recovered from it provided the deeply sampled blood TCRbeta repertoires that made up the dataset. The repertoires were released in a freely available public database meant as a resource for research on the immune response to SARS-CoV-2. Samples were obtained from the ongoing ImmuneRACE study (first 160 participants) and from some 1,300 subjects provided by 6 global collaborators. A de-identified subject ID, COVID-19 status, age in years and sex were almost always included in the sample metadata. Where available, HLA class I and class II types were taken from metadata supplied by the sample provider and were not determined by assay-based typing.

The immunoSEQ Assay, a bias-controlled multiplex PCR, was used to amplify TCRbeta CDR3 regions from genomic DNA. The authors' pipeline ran thus. The number of nucleated cells in each sample was estimated from the amplification of reference gene primers within the assay. To quantify the absolute abundance of each unique TCRbeta CDR3 rearrangement, sequence reads were collapsed and filtered. For each sample, productive Simpson clonality was calculated as the square root of Simpson's diversity index over productive rearrangements. TCRdb provides this immuneACCESS table in a form limited to in-frame rearrangements. Some clones are lacking; in checked studies, under half of them reflect an unresolved V gene, and why the rest are absent is not known. V and J calls and clone size are as listed in that table; D and trimming were resolved from the DNA. This sample has some 87,000 clones in its table, and around 90% of those were observed once. 3% to 4% of the sample is in the top ten clones.

Study-wide findings and limitations: Clinical and demographic metadata were provided uncurated, with the amount varying by source and participant.

The collaborating institutions used their own protocols to collect whole blood in K2EDTA tubes. For TCRbeta analysis, collaborator samples were shipped as frozen whole blood, as isolated PBMCs, or as DNA extracted from either sample type. Sequenced material: peripheral blood. The clonotype was recovered from a woman aged 70-85 years with acute or convalescent COVID-19. Recombination connected TRBV18 to TRBJ2-1, with the D segment identity uncertain. The sequence in DNA is TGTGCCAGCTCACCACTAGATGAGCAGTTCTTC. This gives the protein CASSPLDEQFF.